One T cell receptor (beta chain) is described in this entry. The repertoire was sequenced with immunoSEQ multiplex PCR; TCRdb's copy has only in-frame clones and lacks some. The sample has fewer than 90,000 clones, over 85% seen once. The data were taken from a study of control samples from healthy donors and cancer patients. The CDR3 sequence is 14 residues long. CDR1 and CDR2 from the germline V gene are MNHEY and SMNVEV (reference sequence). V was shortened by 3 bases and J by 0 bases, with 8 bases between the two germline ends. Material: PBMCs. The source is an older woman with head and neck cancer. The chain links TRBV27 to TRBJ1-1, with D hard to call. For the CDR3, the DNA is TGTGCCAGCAGTTTTCGGCAGATGAACACTGAAGCTTTCTTT. This gives the protein CASSFRQMNTEAFF.